Presented here are 2 T cell receptor beta chains from one specimen sequenced in a study of blood T cells in healthy people across ages. Through a sample-barcoded 5' primer and a J-beta primer mix, a second PCR was run for roughly 6 to 11 cycles. One entry per CDR3 protein results from TCRdb running MiXCR on the 5' RACE reads. Seen here are 1 million or so distinct CDR3 sequences, almost 25% observed once, and the top ten hold less than 0.85%. These records were also assigned to another study, of T cells of mothers and their children.

The sample consisted of blood. These receptors all stem from a girl aged 2 to 9 in good health.

V is TRBV29-1 and J is TRBJ2-6, with D tentatively TRBD1 (5 bases). Germline CDR1 reads SQVTM; CDR2 reads ANQGSEA. The CDR3 totals 14 residues. V gave up 5 bases and J gave up 0 bases, with 8 bases separating them. CDR3 sequence reads: CSVYDSSGANVLTF. The CDR3 bases are TGCAGCGTTTACGACAGCTCTGGGGCCAACGTCCTGACTTTC.

J is TRBJ1-5 and V is TRBV20-1; 8 nucleotides line up with TRBD1. CDR1 is DFQATT, CDR2 SNEGSKA, per germline (reference sequence). J was trimmed by 2 bases and V by 3 bases; bases with no gene match: 0. This CDR3 spans 13 amino acids. This CDR3 is CSASRGRNQPQHF. The CDR3 bases are TGCAGTGCTAGCAGGGGGCGCAATCAGCCCCAGCATTTT.